This is a list of T cell receptor beta chains from one sample in a study of blood T cell repertoires in COVID-19. Assay used: immunoSEQ multiplex PCR; TCRdb lists only in-frame clones, some missing. This table has 180,000 or so clones, around nine tenths appearing once. The specimen was peripheral blood. Receptors originate from a man aged 18-30 years with active or convalescent COVID-19. The conserved cysteine and the conserved F or W are not part of the CDR3 here.

V gene,CDR3 protein
TRBV6-5,ASSRQGAGDTEAF
TRBV5-1,ASSLVGAGGQNEQF
TRBV18,ASSPEGGGQPQH
TRBV6-5,ASRPTGTGGYT
TRBV7-4,ASSLCRECNQPQH
TRBV5-4,ASSLAGASGNTIY
TRBV7-8,ASSSARETQY
TRBV5-5,ASSLGSGGAADTQY
TRBV6-6,ASRPSGGGSNEQY
TRBV19,ASSLRQGVTDTQY
TRBV18,ASSPQGQNEKLF
TRBV19,ASRSGGGTYEQY
TRBV5-1,ASSETATEAF
TRBV4-2,ASSRQGNYGYT